One sample yielded the 17 T cell receptor beta chains listed below, sequenced in a study of T cell responses to AZD1222 COVID-19 vaccine. Sequenced by immunoSEQ multiplex PCR; TCRdb stores in-frame clones only, minus some. This sample has 140,000 to 150,000 clones, with approximately 83% found just once. Here the sequenced sample was peripheral blood, taken on day 0 of AZD1222 vaccination. These TCRs come from an adult in good health.

The rearrangement joins TRBV20-1 to TRBJ2-3; possible D gene TRBD2, 5 bases. The CDR3 covers 11 residues. The germline gives CDR1 DFQATT, CDR2 SNEGSKA (reference sequence). Trimming cost V 6 bases and J 6 bases, with 10 bases left between them. The CDR3 loop is CSAPLGDTQYF. For the CDR3, the DNA is TGCAGTGCCCCACTAGGCGATACGCAGTATTTT.

The rearrangement joins TRBV7-8 to TRBJ1-5; unclear D gene. V was shortened by 5 bases and J by 2 bases, with 16 bases between the two germline ends. The CDR3 sequence is 16 residues long. Germline values: CDR1 SGHVS, CDR2 FQNEAQ. The CDR3 coding sequence is TGTGCCAGCAGCCAAAGACGGATCGACCGCAATCAGCCCCAGCATTTT. Encoded protein: CASSQRRIDRNQPQHF.

V gene TRBV28 combines with J gene TRBJ1-1; TRBD1 aligns across 8 bases. Germline lookup yields CDR1 MDHEN and CDR2 SYDVKM. V was clipped by 4 bases and J by 4 bases; unmatched bases: 14. The CDR3 runs 17 residues. This CDR3 is CASSSLGQGLGSTEAFF. In nucleotides, the CDR3 is TGTGCCAGCAGTTCATTAGGACAGGGCCTCGGAAGCACTGAAGCTTTCTTT.

The chain recombines TRBV5-1 with TRBJ1-2; D is unclear. The length of the CDR3 is 14 residues. From germline, CDR1 is SGHRS and CDR2 YFSETQ. V shed 0 bases and J shed 3 bases, with 9 bases lying between them. The CDR3 nucleotides are TGCGCCAGCAGCTTGGAAGGGTTCGACTATGGCTACACCTTC. Translating it yields CASSLEGFDYGYTF.

This clone came up a few times. The chain carries TRBV2 and TRBJ2-7; the D gene could be TRBD1 or TRBD2 (5 bases each). The V gene lost 1 base and the J gene lost 5 bases, with 12 bases spanning the gap. The germline V gene has CDR1 SNHLY and CDR2 FYNNEI. The CDR3 sequence is 14 residues long. DNA for the CDR3: TGTGCCAGCAGTGAAGATCGGGGACGTGACGAGCAGTACTTC. Its protein is CASSEDRGRDEQYF. The full variable domain, rest sourced from reference TRBV2 and TRBJ2-7, is EPEVTQTPSHQVTQMGQEVILRCVPISNHLYFYWYRQILGQKVEFLVSFYNNEISEKSEIFDDQFSVERPDGSNFTLKIRSTKLEDSAMYFCASSEDRGRDEQYFGPGTRLTVT.

The V gene is TRBV19, the J gene TRBJ1-5; D remains unclear. The germline V gene has CDR1 LNHDA and CDR2 SQIVND (reference sequence). This CDR3 spans 14 amino acids. V gave up 5 bases and J gave up 2 bases, with 10 bases separating them. DNA for the CDR3: TGTGCCAGTAGTGTCCGGGCCCGCAATCAGCCCCAGCATTTT. Protein product: CASSVRARNQPQHF.

The chain combines TRBV19 with TRBJ1-2; no clear D gene. This CDR3 has 14 residues. V lost 6 bases and J lost 8, with 19 bases in between. The germline V gene has CDR1 LNHDA and CDR2 SQIVND (reference sequence). CDR3 in DNA: TGTGCCAGTAGCCTGACTCATCGGGGTGGAGGCTACACCTTC. Translating it yields CASSLTHRGGGYTF.

The CDR3 sequence is CASSPGTVISNQPQHF. DNA for the CDR3: TGTGCCAGCTCACCAGGGACAGTAATTAGCAATCAGCCCCAGCATTTT. The rearrangement uses TRBV18 and TRBJ1-5; 7 nucleotides align to TRBD1. The CDR3 contains 16 residues. V lost 2 bases and J lost 0; bases outside the gene matches: 4. Germline-derived CDR1 and CDR2 are KGHSH and LQKENI.

Here the CDR3 DNA reads TGTGCCAGCAGTGAATCCCCAGGGGGTATAACCTATAATTCACCCCTCCACTTT. As protein: CASSESPGGITYNSPLHF. The chain has TRBV2 and TRBJ1-6; 7 bases map to TRBD1. Germline CDR1 and CDR2: SNHLY and FYNNEI. CDR3 length equals 18 residues. J lost 2 bases, V lost 2 bases, and 9 bases had no gene match. Complete variable domain (other parts from reference TRBV2 and TRBJ1-6): EPEVTQTPSHQVTQMGQEVILRCVPISNHLYFYWYRQILGQKVEFLVSFYNNEISEKSEIFDDQFSVERPDGSNFTLKIRSTKLEDSAMYFCASSESPGGITYNSPLHFGNGTRLTVT.

This clone was seen a handful of times. The chain couples TRBV7-6 to TRBJ2-6; no clear D. CDR3 size: 16 residues. Between the trimmed V and J ends, which lost 2 bases and 2 bases, there was a span of 10 bases. Germline CDR1 SGHVS, CDR2 FNYEAQ. In DNA, the CDR3 is TGTGCCAGCAGCTTAATGGATGAACCTGGGGCCAACGTCCTGACTTTC. Its protein product is CASSLMDEPGANVLTF.

The chain carries TRBV3-1 (or the pseudogene TRBV3-2) and TRBJ2-2; D gene uncertain. V was shortened by 4 bases and J by 7 bases, with 10 bases between the two germline ends. The CDR3 sequence is 13 residues long. CDR1 and CDR2 from the germline V gene are LGHDT and YNNKEL (reference sequence). The CDR3 spells CASSRPGGGELFF. CDR3 nucleotides: TGTGCCAGCAGCCGACCCGGCGGCGGGGAGCTGTTTTTT.

V usage is TRBV5-1 and J usage is TRBJ1-1; TRBD1 might be the D (6 bases). Germline-derived CDR1 and CDR2 are SGHRS and YFSETQ. The CDR3 totals 17 residues. V lost 0 bases, J lost 4 bases, and 19 bases lay in between. The CDR3 spells CASSLVFLGGQTTEAFF. The DNA of the CDR3 is TGCGCCAGCAGCTTGGTATTTTTGGGCGGACAGACCACTGAAGCTTTCTTT.

The chain uses TRBV19 and TRBJ1-1; weak D call: TRBD1 (5 bases). This CDR3 has 12 residues. The V end was cut by 6 bases, the J end by 5 bases, with 10 bases between. Per the germline V gene, CDR1 is LNHDA and CDR2 is SQIVND (reference sequence). The CDR3 sequence: CASRVGGTEAFF. As DNA, the CDR3 is TGTGCCAGTAGAGTTGGGGGTACTGAAGCTTTCTTT.

A single count supports this clone. The chain recombines TRBV2 with TRBJ1-2, with D perhaps matching TRBD1 (6 bases). V lost 3 bases and J 2 bases, leaving 10 bases between the germline ends. This CDR3 spans 14 amino acids. Germline V gene lookup returns CDR1 SNHLY and CDR2 FYNNEI. The CDR3 sequence: CASSDFTGNYGYTF. DNA for the CDR3: TGTGCCAGCAGTGATTTTACAGGGAACTATGGCTACACCTTC.

The chain has TRBV4-1 and TRBJ1-4; D unclear. This CDR3 has 13 amino acids. Looked up from germline, CDR1 is MGHRA and CDR2 is YSYEKL. Trimming pared 1 base from V and 8 bases from J, leaving 8 bases between. The CDR3 DNA follows: TGCGCCAGCAGCCAAGTCGATGGAGAAAAACTGTTTTTT. It codes for CASSQVDGEKLFF.

V is TRBV29-1 and J is TRBJ1-1, with a weak D call TRBD1 (6 bases). Germline CDR1 reads SQVTM; CDR2 reads ANQGSEA. Between the trimmed V and J ends, which lost 5 bases and 4 bases, there was a span of 17 bases. CDR3 size: 14 residues. This chain's CDR3 is CSVISGGLGTEAFF. CDR3 nucleotides: TGCAGCGTTATATCGGGGGGGCTTGGCACTGAAGCTTTCTTT. The variable domain in full, with the rest retrieved from reference TRBV29-1 and TRBJ1-1, is SAVISQKPSRDICQRGTSLTIQCQVDSQVTMMFWYRQQPGQSLTLIATANQGSEATYESGFVIDKFPISRPNLTFSTLTVSNMSPEDSSIYLCSVISGGLGTEAFFGQGTRLTVV.

The V gene is TRBV6-1, the J gene TRBJ2-3; D is uncertain. This CDR3 comprises 13 residues. Germline V gene data show CDR1 as MNHNS and CDR2 as SASEGT. V dropped 3 bases and J dropped 2 bases, with 6 bases sitting between them. Here the CDR3 reads CASSEEDTDTQYF. CDR3 nucleotide sequence: TGTGCCAGCAGTGAGGAAGACACAGATACGCAGTATTTT.